This T cell receptor beta chain originates from a study of cytomegalovirus exposure and HLA in healthy donors. Both 60 Vbeta primers and 13 Jbeta primers went into the PCR. The protocol was immunoSEQ multiplex PCR, while the TCRdb copy is restricted to in-frame clones and leaves out a portion. Of around 160,000 clones in the sample, roughly 85% were seen once. Germline V gene lookup returns CDR1 SGDLS and CDR2 YYNGEE. The CDR3 has 16 amino acids. Trimming removed 4 bases from V and 0 bases from J; junction bases left unmatched: 7. The clonotype comes from a man younger than 35 in good health and CMV-seropositive. The genes are TRBV9 and TRBJ1-3; TRBD1 matches 7 bases. Sequences were obtained from PBMCs. The CDR3 nucleotides read TGTGCCAGCAGCCCGCGGGACAGCCCCTCTGGAAACACCATATATTTT. It encodes CASSPRDSPSGNTIYF.